The source of this T cell receptor beta chain is a study of T cells in Graves' hyperthyroidism and ophthalmopathy. The study, taken as a whole, reports: Ophthalmopathy got predicted by the model a median about 6.7 months before its onset. A model using 13 V-J features told ophthalmopathy apart from stable hyperthyroidism.

Newly diagnosed patients aged 18 to 65 had hyperthyroidism of under 2 months' duration. Around 10 ml fresh peripheral blood yielded the PBMCs. This clonotype was picked up many times. Its antigen is unidentified. TCR beta CDR3 regions were amplified from RNA. In the first-round RT-PCR of the TCR CDR3, the HTBI primer set was used. Each CDR3 protein gets one entry after TCRdb re-called the multiplex PCR reads with MiXCR. The sample carries 350,000 to 400,000 distinct CDR3 sequences, 14% recorded once. The CDR3 has 15 amino acids. Germline CDR1 SGHRS, CDR2 YFSETQ. V lost 0 bases to trimming and J lost 3 bases; unmatched junction nucleotides: 4.

The specimen was blood. The chain joins TRBV5-1 to TRBJ1-2; TRBD1 matches 8 bases. This sequence originates from a woman between 55 and 75 years old with Graves' hyperthyroidism. The CDR3 region has the DNA TGCGCCAGCAGCTTGGTCTCAGGGGGCGACTATGGCTACACCTTC. The encoded protein is CASSLVSGGDYGYTF.